Listed below are T cell receptor beta chains from one sample, sequenced in a study of T cell therapy after organ transplantation. The assay was immunoSEQ multiplex PCR, and TCRdb's table has in-frame clones only and misses some. This repertoire shows approximately 20,000 clones, roughly four fifths found once; its top ten account for around a tenth. These TCRs' antigens remain unknown. The sequenced sample was CD8+ T cells from blood, obtained after autologous CMV-specific T cell therapy. The receptors here all came from a human patient who had received a solid organ transplant and had CMV disease. The T cells may partly be graft donor cells. Each CDR3 is given with its conserved first and last residue. Size tells how often a clone was seen (once, few, many) or the class of an expanded clone, and some rows leave it out.

v_call	j_call	clone_size	cdr3_aa
TRBV6-5	TRBJ2-3	.	CASSPTGTDTQYF
TRBV27	TRBJ2-7	.	CASRQTGGVLREQYF
TRBV2	TRBJ1-2	.	CASSAKVTGLSYGYTF
TRBV4-3	TRBJ2-5	.	CASSQDGVEGRETQYF
TRBV25-1	TRBJ2-1	.	CATRAGGEQFF
TRBV2	TRBJ2-3	once	CASRSTWDTQYF
TRBV20-1	TRBJ1-1	.	CSARTGPDAFF
TRBV30	.	.	CAWSVRVTYEQYF
TRBV27	TRBJ1-5	.	CASSSQLGQNSNQPQHF
TRBV4-1	TRBJ1-5	once	CASSQVSVRNGNQPQHF
TRBV27	TRBJ2-2	.	CASSLAGLGGELFF
TRBV13	TRBJ2-2	.	CASSLGRRGLAGTAGELFF
TRBV5-4	TRBJ1-2	.	CASSSPAVSFPYGYTF
TRBV30	TRBJ2-1	.	CAWAREQDYYNEQFF
TRBV6-6	TRBJ2-1	.	CASTTLGSYNEQFF
TRBV6-5	TRBJ1-2	.	CASSYSEVGPYGYTF
TRBV27	TRBJ2-3	.	CASGTSGRAADTQYF
TRBV7-8	TRBJ1-1	.	CASSLRLEGRRDTEAFF
TRBV6-4	TRBJ2-1	.	CASSDLVGDNEQFF
TRBV5-1	TRBJ2-3	.	CASSPDGYTDTQYF
TRBV5-1	TRBJ2-3	.	CASSQTSGTPYLPSDTQYF
TRBV27	TRBJ2-7	few	CASSNPRTTYEQYF
TRBV4-3	TRBJ2-1	.	CASSQETLYNEQFF
TRBV7-2	TRBJ1-1	.	CASSVDRGEAFF
TRBV19	TRBJ1-2	.	CASVPPGLPYGYTF
TRBV7-6	TRBJ2-7	few	CASSSGTGAGEQYF
TRBV16	TRBJ2-1	.	CASSQSPYNEQFF
TRBV5-1	TRBJ2-2	.	CASSSGLAGGPGELFF
TRBV6-5	TRBJ2-7	.	CASSLTTGEWEQYF
TRBV30	TRBJ2-7	.	CAWSTSSPYEQYF
TRBV7-2	TRBJ2-2	.	CASSLLLGKTGELFF
TRBV10-2	TRBJ2-1	.	CASTGLGSYNEQFF
TRBV6-6	TRBJ1-2	few	CASSTGGENGYTF
TRBV27	TRBJ1-5	medium-sized	CASSFSGQGNQPQHF
TRBV7-2	TRBJ1-2	.	CASSPRIIIGYTF
TRBV7-9	TRBJ1-1	.	CASSLTPGQPGNTEAFF
TRBV27	TRBJ1-1	.	CASSRREDGNTEAFF
TRBV6-5	TRBJ2-1	.	CASSYSSRGGNEQFF
TRBV6-5	TRBJ1-2	.	CASSYSQGLGYGYTF
TRBV4-2	TRBJ2-7	.	CASSQGQGIDEQYF
TRBV4-1	TRBJ1-1	.	CASSQDRTAGGIMNTEAFF
TRBV27	TRBJ2-2	once	CASSPPRDRGNTGELFF
TRBV4-3	TRBJ1-5	.	CASSQGEHSNQPQHF
TRBV6-5	TRBJ2-7	.	CASSQRTATYEQYF
TRBV7-3	.	.	CASSNKGESEQYF
TRBV27	TRBJ1-1	.	CASSLSTATEAFF